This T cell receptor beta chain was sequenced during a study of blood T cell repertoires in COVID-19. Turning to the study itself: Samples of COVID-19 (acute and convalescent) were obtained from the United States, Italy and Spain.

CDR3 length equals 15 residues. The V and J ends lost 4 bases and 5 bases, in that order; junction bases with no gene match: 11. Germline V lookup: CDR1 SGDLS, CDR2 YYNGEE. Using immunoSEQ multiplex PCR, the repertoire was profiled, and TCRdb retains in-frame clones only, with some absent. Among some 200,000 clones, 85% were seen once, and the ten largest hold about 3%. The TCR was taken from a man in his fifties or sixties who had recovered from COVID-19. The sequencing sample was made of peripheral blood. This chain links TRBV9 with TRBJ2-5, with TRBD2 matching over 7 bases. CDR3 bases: TGTGCCAGCAGCCTTCGGGACTACCATAGGGAGACCCAGTACTTC. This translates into CASSLRDYHRETQYF.